Given below is one T cell receptor (beta chain) in context. Its target is not known. Produced via immunoSEQ multiplex PCR; TCRdb's table is partial and in-frame only. The sample records 68,000 or so clones, 70% to 90% being singletons. The record originates from a study of cytomegalovirus exposure and HLA in healthy donors. Background on the study: The same platform was used for the 90 to 150 validation repertoires and the roughly 640 first-cohort repertoires, a later analysis reported.

Broader study findings: It was fewer than 200 TCR beta chains that were listed as cytomegalovirus-associated. Many donors carried some public TCRs, although rarity characterized most TCR sequences.

Germline V lookup: CDR1 SGHDN, CDR2 FVKESK. V was pared by 1 base and J by 6 bases, with 9 bases of the junction left unmatched. This CDR3 region has 19 residues. What was sequenced was PBMCs. V usage is TRBV14 and J usage is TRBJ2-1; 16 bases map to TRBD2. The receptor was isolated from a woman between 18 and 30 years old in good health and CMV-seronegative. The CDR3 nucleotides read TGTGCCAGCAGCCAAGTCCCGGGACTAGCGGGAGGGCCTTCCAATGAGCAGTTCTTC. It codes for CASSQVPGLAGGPSNEQFF.